This is a list of T cell receptor beta chains from one sample in a study of OX40 agonist ivuxolimab in advanced cancers. TCRdb keeps only in-frame clones here, not all; method: immunoSEQ multiplex PCR. The sample carries 60,000 to 75,000 clones, roughly 93% recorded once. The material sequenced was CD4+ or CD8+ T cells sorted from blood, taken in a trial of the OX40 agonist ivuxolimab. These receptors all come from an adult with an advanced solid tumor such as melanoma, head and neck, liver or kidney cancer. CDR3s include the opening cysteine and the closing phenylalanine or tryptophan.

v_call: TRBV4-1
j_call: TRBJ2-7
cdr3_aa: CASSQGSDEQYF

v_call: TRBV25-1
j_call: TRBJ1-2
cdr3_aa: CASSPPGTGPYGYTF

v_call: TRBV7-9
j_call: TRBJ1-2
cdr3_aa: CASSAPWRQEDYGYTF

v_call: TRBV7-6
j_call: TRBJ1-1
cdr3_aa: CASSLGTEGLDTEAFF

v_call: TRBV7-6
j_call: TRBJ2-7
cdr3_aa: CASSPGLAGEQYF

v_call: TRBV11-2
j_call: TRBJ2-3
cdr3_aa: CASSLDPRPAADTQYF

v_call: TRBV7-9
j_call: TRBJ1-1
cdr3_aa: CASSPPTGEYFTEAFF

v_call: TRBV30
j_call: TRBJ1-6
cdr3_aa: CAWSVLRISSYNSPLHF

v_call: TRBV19
j_call: TRBJ2-4
cdr3_aa: CASSMGDRGLAKNIQYF

v_call: TRBV6-5
j_call: TRBJ2-7
cdr3_aa: CASSYSGQISYEQYF

v_call: TRBV11-2
j_call: TRBJ2-1
cdr3_aa: CASQGFGLAGGPGYEQFF

v_call: TRBV27
j_call: TRBJ1-1
cdr3_aa: CASSPGTAMNTEAFF

v_call: TRBV16
j_call: TRBJ1-2
cdr3_aa: CASSHLDRGHGYTF

v_call: TRBV2
j_call: TRBJ1-4
cdr3_aa: CASGGHREKLFF

v_call: TRBV19
j_call: TRBJ1-2
cdr3_aa: CASSPGQLSGHGGYTF

v_call: TRBV11-2
j_call: TRBJ2-6
cdr3_aa: CASSLKTALSGRNVLTF

v_call: TRBV19
j_call: TRBJ2-7
cdr3_aa: CASSRSSYSSYEQYF

v_call: TRBV27
j_call: TRBJ1-2
cdr3_aa: CASRGVTRNYGYTF

v_call: TRBV30
j_call: TRBJ2-7
cdr3_aa: CAWSDRSGRSYEQYF

v_call: TRBV15
j_call: TRBJ1-2
cdr3_aa: CATSRGSTAYHYGYTF

v_call: TRBV9
j_call: TRBJ2-7
cdr3_aa: CASSVGGAGYEQYF

v_call: TRBV7-3
j_call: TRBJ2-7
cdr3_aa: CASSFNLGTAYEQYF

v_call: TRBV7-2
j_call: TRBJ2-7
cdr3_aa: CASSLAGDREQYF

v_call: TRBV4-3
j_call: TRBJ2-7
cdr3_aa: CASSQDVSGRLNEQYF

v_call: TRBV6-5
j_call: TRBJ2-2
cdr3_aa: CASSFRFGTGELFF

v_call: TRBV2
j_call: TRBJ2-7
cdr3_aa: CASSVGQGYEQYF

v_call: TRBV9
j_call: TRBJ2-1
cdr3_aa: CASSVDGDAGQFF

v_call: TRBV7-2
j_call: TRBJ2-2
cdr3_aa: CASSLRPGVIVGELFF

v_call: TRBV6-5
j_call: TRBJ2-1
cdr3_aa: CASSYGISGTYNEQFF

v_call: TRBV7-9
j_call: TRBJ2-3
cdr3_aa: CASSPTGGTDTQYF

v_call: TRBV7-9
j_call: TRBJ2-7
cdr3_aa: CASSLTGAEQYF

v_call: TRBV30
j_call: TRBJ1-2
cdr3_aa: CAWGDSPIGYTF

v_call: TRBV7-9
j_call: TRBJ1-1
cdr3_aa: CASSKGGNTEAFF

v_call: TRBV27
j_call: TRBJ2-3
cdr3_aa: CASSFQTSAQAPYTQYF

v_call: TRBV5-1
j_call: TRBJ2-2
cdr3_aa: CASSLEWQSGSGNTGELFF

v_call: TRBV11-2
j_call: TRBJ1-3
cdr3_aa: CASSLRQGNSGNTIYF

v_call: TRBV27
j_call: TRBJ2-3
cdr3_aa: CASSFAAGGTDTQYF

v_call: TRBV7-2
j_call: TRBJ1-5
cdr3_aa: CASSPLGWGSNQPQHF

v_call: TRBV15
j_call: TRBJ2-7
cdr3_aa: CATSMGQTYEQYF

v_call: TRBV10-2
j_call: TRBJ1-2
cdr3_aa: CASGVRLNWGYTF

v_call: TRBV29-1
j_call: TRBJ2-7
cdr3_aa: CSVAGGFTYEQYF

v_call: TRBV7-9
j_call: TRBJ2-7
cdr3_aa: CASSPQPGQEPYEQYF

v_call: TRBV10-3
j_call: TRBJ1-2
cdr3_aa: CAIRPQGESYGYTF

v_call: TRBV12-5
j_call: TRBJ1-1
cdr3_aa: CASGLVRQVSEAFF